The 13 T cell receptor beta chains below all came from one sample that was sequenced in a study of blood T cell repertoires in COVID-19. Assay: immunoSEQ multiplex PCR; the TCRdb copy retains only in-frame clones and omits some. Among 170,000 or so clones listed, more than 90% were seen once. Sequencing input: peripheral blood. All receptors come from a man in his fifties or sixties with acute or convalescent COVID-19.

The J gene is TRBJ1-5, the V gene TRBV19; maybe TRBD1 (5 bases). The ends were cut back, 3 bases at V and 6 bases at J, with 12 bases in the middle. CDR3 length: 14 residues. CDR1 is LNHDA and CDR2 is SQIVND in the germline V gene (reference sequence). CDR3 region: CASSIPGSRQPQHF. The CDR3 nucleotides read TGTGCCAGTAGTATCCCAGGGTCGCGTCAGCCCCAGCATTTT.

This clone was seen a few times. V gene TRBV2 combines with J gene TRBJ2-3, with a weak D call TRBD2 (6 bases). CDR3 length: 14 amino acids. The V and J ends lost 7 bases and 0 bases respectively, with 11 bases between them. Germline CDR1 is SNHLY and CDR2 is FYNNEI. CDR3: CASTAGISTDTQYF. In DNA form, the CDR3 reads TGTGCCAGCACTGCGGGGATTAGCACAGATACGCAGTATTTT.

J is TRBJ1-5 and V is TRBV19; D is unresolved. V lost 6 bases and J lost 2, with 14 bases in between. The CDR3 covers 15 residues. The germline V gene has CDR1 LNHDA and CDR2 SQIVND (reference sequence). CDR3 DNA sequence: TGTGCCAGTAGCCCACAGACCGGGGGCAATCAGCCCCAGCATTTT. Its translation: CASSPQTGGNQPQHF.

This chain joins TRBV27 and TRBJ1-5; D unclear. V was clipped by 6 bases and J by 5 bases, with 17 bases between them. From germline, CDR1 is MNHEY and CDR2 SMNVEV (reference sequence). The CDR3 length is 15 residues. The CDR3 nucleotides are TGTGCCAGCAGCATAGGTCCCGGCGAGGATCAGCCCCAGCATTTT. It yields the protein CASSIGPGEDQPQHF.

The chain combines TRBV10-3 with TRBJ1-4; D uncertain. The CDR3 has 15 residues. Trimming took off 6 bases at V and 6 bases at J, with 17 bases between the two ends. Germline V gene lookup returns CDR1 ENHRY and CDR2 SYGVKD. The CDR3 spells CAISPREGRDEKLFF. As DNA, the CDR3 is TGTGCCATCAGCCCCAGAGAAGGGAGGGATGAAAAACTGTTTTTT.

The gene calls are TRBV11-2 and TRBJ1-1; D remains ambiguous. Germline assignment: CDR1 SGHAT and CDR2 FQNNGV. Between the trimmed V and J ends, which lost 3 bases and 1 base, there was a span of 6 bases. This CDR3 comprises 13 residues. CDR3 bases: TGTGCCAGCAGCTTGTCAGGGAACACTGAAGCTTTCTTT. Translation gives CASSLSGNTEAFF.

The rearrangement links TRBV28 to TRBJ2-7; 8 bases match TRBD2. The CDR3 length is 14 residues. Germline trimming cut 4 bases from V and 2 bases from J; bases unmatched to any gene: 4. Per germline, CDR1 MDHEN and CDR2 SYDVKM. The CDR3 DNA is TGTGCCAGCAGTTCTGCGGGGGGCGCCTACGAGCAGTACGTC. Encoded protein: CASSSAGGAYEQYV.

The chain employs TRBV18 and TRBJ2-1, with 14 nucleotides matching TRBD2. The CDR3 consists of 19 residues. CDR1 KGHSH and CDR2 LQKENI come from the germline V gene. Losses at the gene ends were 3 bases for V and 4 bases for J; bases not matched to a gene: 11. The CDR3 nucleotides are TGTGCCAGCTCACCGAGGACTAGCGGGAGGACAGACACTTACAATGAGCAGTTCTTC. As protein: CASSPRTSGRTDTYNEQFF.

The gene calls are TRBV20-1 and TRBJ1-2; possible D gene TRBD1, 5 bases. V was clipped by 2 bases and J by 6 bases, with 7 bases between them. CDR3 length: 11 residues. Germline CDR1 reads DFQATT; CDR2 reads SNEGSKA (reference sequence). CDR3 in amino acids: CSARTRDGYTF. CDR3 nucleotides: TGCAGTGCTAGAACCAGGGATGGCTACACCTTC.

This chain links TRBV3-1 (or the pseudogene TRBV3-2) with TRBJ1-5, with 7 bases lining up with TRBD1. J lost 1 base, V lost 0 bases, and 0 bases had no gene match. The CDR3 spans 15 residues. Germline V lookup: CDR1 LGHDT, CDR2 YNNKEL (reference sequence). CDR3 residues: CASSQEGQSNQPQHF. The CDR3 nucleotides are TGTGCCAGCAGCCAAGAGGGACAGAGCAATCAGCCCCAGCATTTT.

The chain carries TRBV29-1 and TRBJ1-1; D gene uncertain. CDR3 size: 13 residues. Germline lookup yields CDR1 SQVTM and CDR2 ANQGSEA. Trimming took off 3 bases at V and 1 base at J, with 9 bases between the two ends. This CDR3 is CSVDHSSNTEAFF. The DNA for the CDR3 is TGCAGCGTTGACCACAGTTCGAACACTGAAGCTTTCTTT. The full variable domain, its missing parts supplied by reference TRBV29-1 and TRBJ1-1, is SAVISQKPSRDICQRGTSLTIQCQVDSQVTMMFWYRQQPGQSLTLIATANQGSEATYESGFVIDKFPISRPNLTFSTLTVSNMSPEDSSIYLCSVDHSSNTEAFFGQGTRLTVV.

The chain is built from TRBV9 and TRBJ1-4, with 7 bases aligning to TRBD1. Germline V gives CDR1 SGDLS, CDR2 YYNGEE. J was trimmed by 8 bases and V by 4 bases; bases with no gene match: 8. The CDR3 is made up of 14 amino acids. The CDR3 is CASSMAGGREKLFF. CDR3 DNA sequence: TGTGCCAGCAGCATGGCAGGGGGGAGGGAAAAACTGTTTTTT.

The chain is built from TRBV10-1 and TRBJ1-1; unclear D gene. This CDR3 spans 13 amino acids. Germline assignment: CDR1 WNHNN and CDR2 SYGVQD (reference sequence). V was clipped by 5 bases and J by 5 bases, with 12 bases between them. CDR3 in DNA: TGCGCCAGCAGTCTATTACCGGGGACTGAAGCTTTCTTT. Translating it yields CASSLLPGTEAFF.